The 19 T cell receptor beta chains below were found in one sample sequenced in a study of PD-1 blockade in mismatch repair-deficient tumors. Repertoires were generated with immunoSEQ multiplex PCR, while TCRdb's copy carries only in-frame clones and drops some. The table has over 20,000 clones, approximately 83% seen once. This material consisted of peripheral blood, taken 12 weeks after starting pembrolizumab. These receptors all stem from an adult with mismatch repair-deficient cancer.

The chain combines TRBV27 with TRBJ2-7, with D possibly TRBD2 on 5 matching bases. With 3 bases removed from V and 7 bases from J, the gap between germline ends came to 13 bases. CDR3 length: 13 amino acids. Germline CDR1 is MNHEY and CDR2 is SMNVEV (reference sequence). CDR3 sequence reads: CASSFGGLQEQYF. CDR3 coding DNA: TGTGCCAGCAGTTTTGGAGGTTTACAGGAGCAGTACTTC.

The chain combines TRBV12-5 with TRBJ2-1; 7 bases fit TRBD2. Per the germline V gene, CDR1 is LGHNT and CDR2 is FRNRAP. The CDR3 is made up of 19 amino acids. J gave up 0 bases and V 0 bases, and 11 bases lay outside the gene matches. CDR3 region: CASGLVSPLTSASYNEQFF. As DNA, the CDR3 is TGTGCTAGTGGTTTGGTATCCCCCCTAACTAGCGCCTCCTACAATGAGCAGTTCTTC.

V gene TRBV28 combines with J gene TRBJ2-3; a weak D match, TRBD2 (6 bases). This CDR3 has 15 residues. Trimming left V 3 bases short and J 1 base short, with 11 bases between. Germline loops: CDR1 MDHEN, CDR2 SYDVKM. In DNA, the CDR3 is TGTGCCAGCAGTTTTTACGGGAGCGGCACAGATACGCAGTATTTT. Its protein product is CASSFYGSGTDTQYF.

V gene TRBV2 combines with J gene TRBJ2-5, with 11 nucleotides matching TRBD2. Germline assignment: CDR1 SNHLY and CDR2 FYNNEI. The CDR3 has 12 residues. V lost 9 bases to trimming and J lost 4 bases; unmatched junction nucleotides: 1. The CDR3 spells CARGTSGETQYF. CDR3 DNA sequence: TGTGCCAGAGGGACTAGCGGAGAGACCCAGTACTTC.

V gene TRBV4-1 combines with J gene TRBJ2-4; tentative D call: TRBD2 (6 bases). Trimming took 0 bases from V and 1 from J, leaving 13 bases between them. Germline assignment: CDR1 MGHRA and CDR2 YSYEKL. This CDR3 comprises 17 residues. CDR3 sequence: CASSQEGGSGAKNIQYF. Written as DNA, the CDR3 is TGCGCCAGCAGCCAAGAGGGGGGTAGTGGGGCCAAAAACATTCAGTACTTC.

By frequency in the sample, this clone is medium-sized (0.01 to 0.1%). The CDR3 loop reads CASSGKEGMSTGELFF. The DNA of the CDR3 is TGTGCCAGCAGTGGAAAGGAGGGAATGAGCACCGGGGAGCTGTTTTTT. The J gene is TRBJ2-2, the V gene TRBV6-4; tentatively, D is TRBD2 (6 bases). CDR1 is MRHNA, CDR2 SNTAGT, per germline. Between the trimmed V and J ends, which lost 4 bases and 4 bases, there was a span of 16 bases. CDR3 length equals 16 residues.

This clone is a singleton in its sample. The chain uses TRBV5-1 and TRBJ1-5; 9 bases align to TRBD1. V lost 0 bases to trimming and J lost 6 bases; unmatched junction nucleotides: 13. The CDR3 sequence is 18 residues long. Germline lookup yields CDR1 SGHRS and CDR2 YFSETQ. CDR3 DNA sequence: TGCGCCAGCAGCTTGGTTTTTCGGGACAGGGTGGCCGGTCAGCCCCAGCATTTT. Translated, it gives CASSLVFRDRVAGQPQHF.

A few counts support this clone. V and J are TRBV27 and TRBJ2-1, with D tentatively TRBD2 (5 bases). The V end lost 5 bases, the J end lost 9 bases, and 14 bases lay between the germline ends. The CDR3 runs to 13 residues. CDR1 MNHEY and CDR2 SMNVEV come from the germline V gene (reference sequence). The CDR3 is CASSATSEGEQFF. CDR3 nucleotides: TGTGCCAGCAGTGCCACTAGTGAGGGTGAGCAGTTCTTC.

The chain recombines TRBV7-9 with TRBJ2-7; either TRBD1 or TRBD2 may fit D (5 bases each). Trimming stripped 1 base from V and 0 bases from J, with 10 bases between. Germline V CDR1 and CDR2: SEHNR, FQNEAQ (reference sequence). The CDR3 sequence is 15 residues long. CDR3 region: CASSLGRGGSYEQYF. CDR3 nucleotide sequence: TGTGCCAGCAGCTTAGGTCGTGGGGGCTCCTACGAGCAGTACTTC. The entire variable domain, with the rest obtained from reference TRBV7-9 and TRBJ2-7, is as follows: DTGVSQNPRHKITKRGQNVTFRCDPISEHNRLYWYRQTLGQGPEFLTYFQNEAQLEKSRLLSDRFSAERPKGSFSTLEIQRTEQGDSAMYLCASSLGRGGSYEQYFGPGTRLTVT.

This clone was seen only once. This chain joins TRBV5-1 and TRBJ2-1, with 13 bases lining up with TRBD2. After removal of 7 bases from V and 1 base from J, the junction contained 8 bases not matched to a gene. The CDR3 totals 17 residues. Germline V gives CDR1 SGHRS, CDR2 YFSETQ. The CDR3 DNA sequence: TGCGCCAGCCCGACTAGCGGGGGGAGTAAGTCCTACAATGAGCAGTTCTTC. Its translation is CASPTSGGSKSYNEQFF.

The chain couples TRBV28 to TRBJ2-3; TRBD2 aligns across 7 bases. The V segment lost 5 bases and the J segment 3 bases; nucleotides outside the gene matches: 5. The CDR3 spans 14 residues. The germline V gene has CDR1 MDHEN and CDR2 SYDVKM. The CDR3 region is CASSRDYLTDTQYF. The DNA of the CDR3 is TGTGCCAGCAGTAGGGACTACTTGACAGATACGCAGTATTTT.

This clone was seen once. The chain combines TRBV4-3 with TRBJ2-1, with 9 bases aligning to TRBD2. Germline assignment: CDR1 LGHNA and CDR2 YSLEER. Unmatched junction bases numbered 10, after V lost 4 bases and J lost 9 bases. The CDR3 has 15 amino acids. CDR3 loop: CASSPSGTRGGEQFF. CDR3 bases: TGCGCCAGCAGCCCCTCGGGTACGCGGGGGGGTGAGCAGTTCTTC.

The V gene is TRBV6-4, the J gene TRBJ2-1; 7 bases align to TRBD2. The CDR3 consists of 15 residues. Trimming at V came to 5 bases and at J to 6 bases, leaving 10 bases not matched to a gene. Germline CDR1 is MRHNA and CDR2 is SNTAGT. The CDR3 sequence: CASSQGTGGSNEQFF. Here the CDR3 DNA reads TGTGCCAGCAGTCAAGGAACGGGCGGGAGCAATGAGCAGTTCTTC.

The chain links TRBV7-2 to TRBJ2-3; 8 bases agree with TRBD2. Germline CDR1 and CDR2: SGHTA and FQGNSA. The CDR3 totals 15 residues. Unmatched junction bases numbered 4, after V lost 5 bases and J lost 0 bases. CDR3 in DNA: TGTGCCAGCAGCCTCGGGGGGGCCAGCACAGATACGCAGTATTTT. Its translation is CASSLGGASTDTQYF.

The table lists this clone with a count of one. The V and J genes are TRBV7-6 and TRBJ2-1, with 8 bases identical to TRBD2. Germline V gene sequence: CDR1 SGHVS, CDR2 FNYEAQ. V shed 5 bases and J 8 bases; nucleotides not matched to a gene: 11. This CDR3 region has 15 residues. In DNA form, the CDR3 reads TGTGCCAGCAGCCCTACGGTAGCGGGACTAGATGAGCAGTTCTTC. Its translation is CASSPTVAGLDEQFF.

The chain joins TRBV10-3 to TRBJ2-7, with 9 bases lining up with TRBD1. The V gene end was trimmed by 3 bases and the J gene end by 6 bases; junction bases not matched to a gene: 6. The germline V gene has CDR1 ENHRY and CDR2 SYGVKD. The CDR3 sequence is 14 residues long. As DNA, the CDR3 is TGTGCCATCAGTGATGGACAGGGGAATCGCGAGCAGTACTTC. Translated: CAISDGQGNREQYF.

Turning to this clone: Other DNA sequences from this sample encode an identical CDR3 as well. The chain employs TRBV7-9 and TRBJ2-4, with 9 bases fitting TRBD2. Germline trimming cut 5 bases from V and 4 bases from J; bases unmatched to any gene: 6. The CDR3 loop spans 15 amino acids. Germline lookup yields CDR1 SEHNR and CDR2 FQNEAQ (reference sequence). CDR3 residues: CASSETSGRKNIQYF. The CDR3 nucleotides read TGTGCCAGCAGCGAGACTAGCGGAAGAAAAAACATTCAGTACTTC.

In DNA form, the CDR3 reads TGCGCCAGCAGCCAAGGCGACGGGAGGAAAAAGTACAATGAGCAGTTCTTC. It codes for CASSQGDGRKKYNEQFF. The chain couples TRBV4-1 to TRBJ2-1, with 7 bases identical to TRBD2. CDR3 size: 17 residues. Per the germline V gene, CDR1 is MGHRA and CDR2 is YSYEKL. J was trimmed by 4 bases and V by 1 base; bases with no gene match: 10.

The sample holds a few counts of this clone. Here the CDR3 reads CASSEVSGSYNEQFF. CDR3 nucleotide sequence: TGTGCCAGCAGTGAAGTTAGCGGGAGCTACAATGAGCAGTTCTTC. The V gene is TRBV6-1, the J gene TRBJ2-1; 9 bases line up with TRBD2. Germline assignment: CDR1 MNHNS and CDR2 SASEGT. The CDR3 has 15 amino acids. J was trimmed by 3 bases and V by 1 base; bases with no gene match: 1.